The T cell receptor beta chain described here comes from a study of T cells expressing NK-cell markers. The CDR3 length is 15 residues. Germline values: CDR1 SGHRS, CDR2 YFSETQ. TCRdb reprocessed the 5' RACE reads, keeping one entry per CDR3 protein, no DNA. The listing records 300,000 to 500,000 distinct CDR3 sequences. The sequence was collected from a woman aged 50 to 60 in good health. The sequenced sample consisted of blood T cells: a sorted CD56 or NKG2C T cell subset, CD4+ or CD8+ T cells, or bulk PBMC T cells (not recorded which). This chain links TRBV5-1 with TRBJ2-1; TCRdb names TRBD2, which stays unverified in the absence of DNA. CDR3: CASSLIVKSPNEQFF. Full variable domain (outside the CDR3, taken from reference TRBV5-1 and TRBJ2-1): KAGVTQTPRYLIKTRGQQVTLSCSPISGHRSVSWYQQTPGQGLQFLFEYFSETQRNKGNFPGRFSGRQFSNSRSEMNVSTLELGDSALYLCASSLIVKSPNEQFFGPGTRLTVL.